The 7 T cell receptor beta chains below were found in one sample sequenced in a study of blood T cell repertoires in COVID-19. Some clones are missing from TCRdb's copy, which holds only in-frame ones; the method was immunoSEQ multiplex PCR. The table shows 40,000 to 60,000 clones, with 90% to 95% occurring only once. The sequencing sample was made of peripheral blood. These receptors all come from a man aged 55 to 70 with COVID-19, enrolled during active disease.

This clone showed up just a few times. CDR3 protein: CASSTAVNTGELFF. In DNA, the CDR3 is TGTGCCAGTAGTACGGCGGTGAACACCGGGGAGCTGTTTTTT. The chain has TRBV19 and TRBJ2-2, with no clear D. The CDR3 is 14 residues long. CDR1 LNHDA and CDR2 SQIVND come from the germline V gene (reference sequence). The V and J ends lost 4 bases and 1 base respectively, with 7 bases between them.

The V and J genes are TRBV28 and TRBJ1-2; TRBD1 matches at 9 bases. The CDR3 totals 15 residues. Losses at the gene ends were 5 bases for V and 0 bases for J; bases not matched to a gene: 4. Germline CDR1 and CDR2: MDHEN and SYDVKM. CDR3 region: CASSDRQGANYGYTF. CDR3 in DNA: TGTGCCAGCAGTGACAGACAGGGGGCTAACTATGGCTACACCTTC.

The chain uses TRBV5-1 and TRBJ1-2; possible D gene TRBD1, 6 bases. Trimming removed 2 bases at V and 3 bases at J, with 17 bases between. Looked up from germline, CDR1 is SGHRS and CDR2 is YFSETQ. The CDR3 loop spans 16 amino acids. The CDR3 DNA sequence: TGCGCCAGCAGCTTAGATTCTCCAGGGGAACACTATGGCTACACCTTC. Translation: CASSLDSPGEHYGYTF.

In DNA, the CDR3 is TGTGCCAGCAGCTTGGACAGGTCATTGAACACTGAAGCTTTCTTT. Residues: CASSLDRSLNTEAFF. The chain is built from TRBV11-2 and TRBJ1-1, with 7 bases aligning to TRBD1. Germline CDR1 reads SGHAT; CDR2 reads FQNNGV. V shed 3 bases and J 0 bases; nucleotides not matched to a gene: 4. The CDR3 length is 15 residues.

This chain connects TRBV30 to TRBJ1-5; D unresolved. Germline loops: CDR1 GTSNPN, CDR2 SVGIG (reference sequence). V gave up 0 bases and J gave up 6 bases, with 18 bases separating them. CDR3 size: 16 residues. The CDR3 loop is CAWSVQRTGEGQPQHF. The CDR3 DNA is TGTGCCTGGAGTGTACAGAGGACCGGGGAGGGTCAGCCCCAGCATTTT.

This rearrangement joins TRBV5-6 to TRBJ2-7, with 7 bases that match TRBD1. The CDR3 contains 14 residues. Germline CDR1 and CDR2: SGHDT and YYEEEE. After removal of 4 bases from V and 2 bases from J, the junction contained 6 bases not matched to a gene. The CDR3 is CASSPTGAAYEQYF. The CDR3 bases are TGTGCCAGCAGCCCTACAGGGGCTGCCTACGAGCAGTACTTC.

This rearrangement joins TRBV28 to TRBJ1-2; D is ambiguous. Germline CDR1 MDHEN, CDR2 SYDVKM. The CDR3 has 12 residues. Trimming removed 5 bases at V and 4 bases at J, with 8 bases between. CDR3 sequence reads: CASSPGVYGYTF. The CDR3 DNA is TGTGCCAGCAGTCCAGGCGTCTATGGCTACACCTTC.